The next 15 T cell receptor beta chains were all read from a single sample in a study of graft-versus-host responses after intestinal transplantation. The antigens of these receptors remain unknown. Sequencing used immunoSEQ multiplex PCR; TCRdb keeps in-frame clones, though not all of them. The sample has about 70,000 clones; approximately 80% are singletons. This sample comprised unstimulated CD4+ T cells sorted from spleen or lymph node cells, obtained before transplant. The origin of the receptors is a human donor who was the organ donor for an intestinal transplant.

There are a few counts of this clone. This chain links TRBV30 with TRBJ1-2; unclear D gene. Trimming left V 3 bases short and J 5 bases short, with 16 bases between. CDR3 size: 14 residues. CDR1 GTSNPN and CDR2 SVGIG come from the germline V gene (reference sequence). CDR3 DNA: TGTGCCTGGAGCGGTTGGCAGACCGGGTATGGCTACACCTTC. It is translated as CAWSGWQTGYGYTF. The variable domain in full, with the rest retrieved from reference TRBV30 and TRBJ1-2, is SQTIHQWPATLVQPVGSPLSLECTVEGTSNPNLYWYRQAAGRGLQLLFYSVGIGQISSEVPQNLSASRPQDRQFILSSKKLLLSDSGFYLCAWSGWQTGYGYTFGSGTRLTVV.

The chain links TRBV28 to TRBJ1-5; 7 positions agree with TRBD1. Germline values: CDR1 MDHEN, CDR2 SYDVKM. The CDR3 loop spans 15 amino acids. Trimming cost V 6 bases and J 6 bases; bases outside gene matches: 11. The CDR3 spells CASSLPPTGPQPQHF. CDR3 nucleotides: TGTGCCAGCAGCTTGCCCCCGACAGGGCCTCAGCCCCAGCATTTT.

This sequence joins TRBV5-1 and TRBJ2-2; the match to TRBD2 covers 15 bases. Trimming at V came to 9 bases and at J to 4 bases, leaving 10 bases not matched to a gene. Germline CDR1 is SGHRS and CDR2 is YFSETQ. The length of the CDR3 is 17 residues. CDR3 coding DNA: TGCGCCACTAGTCGGACTAGCGGGGGGGCCACCACCGGGGAGCTGTTTTTT. This encodes CATSRTSGGATTGELFF. Drawing the rest from reference TRBV5-1 and TRBJ2-2, the complete variable domain is KAGVTQTPRYLIKTRGQQVTLSCSPISGHRSVSWYQQTPGQGLQFLFEYFSETQRNKGNFPGRFSGRQFSNSRSEMNVSTLELGDSALYLCATSRTSGGATTGELFFGEGSRLTVL.

This clone was observed a few times. The J gene is TRBJ1-3, the V gene TRBV6-6; 8 bases are shared with TRBD1. Trimming took 4 bases from V and 2 from J; bases not matched to a gene: 4. Germline CDR1 is MNHNY and CDR2 is SVGAGI (reference sequence). The CDR3 has 15 residues. The CDR3 region has the DNA TGTGCCAGCAGTTCCCCACAGGGGGCTGGAAACACCATATATTTT. It encodes CASSSPQGAGNTIYF.

This clone has more than one count but fewer than ten. The rearrangement uses TRBV7-2 and TRBJ1-6; D ambiguous. The CDR3 contains 15 residues. The germline V gene encodes CDR1 SGHTA and CDR2 FQGNSA. Trimming removed 1 base from V and 4 bases from J, with 8 bases in between. The CDR3 nucleotides read TGTGCCAGCAGCTTAGAAGCCTTTTATAATTCACCCCTCCACTTT. It is translated as CASSLEAFYNSPLHF.

This clone was detected a few times. The V call is TRBV6-5, the J call TRBJ2-5; no reliable D call. There are 12 residues in the CDR3. Germline V gene lookup returns CDR1 MNHEY and CDR2 SVGAGI. Between the trimmed V and J ends, which lost 6 bases and 5 bases, there was a span of 10 bases. CDR3 in amino acids: CASSSSRETQYF. In nucleotides, the CDR3 is TGTGCCAGCAGCTCATCTAGGGAGACCCAGTACTTC.

V gene TRBV13 combines with J gene TRBJ2-7; a weak D match, TRBD2 (6 bases). V lost 0 bases and J lost 6, with 12 bases in between. This CDR3 has 14 residues. CDR1 is PRHDT and CDR2 is FYEKMQ in the germline V gene (reference sequence). CDR3 in DNA: TGTGCCAGCAGCTTAGGCAGGAGGGTTAGCGAGCAGTACGTC. Residues: CASSLGRRVSEQYV.

The rearrangement uses TRBV6-5 and TRBJ2-2, with D uncertain. The V and J ends lost 6 bases and 5 bases respectively, with 10 bases between them. Per germline, CDR1 MNHEY and CDR2 SVGAGI. CDR3 length: 13 amino acids. This CDR3 reads CASSPRITGELFF. The CDR3 DNA reads as TGTGCCAGCAGCCCCAGGATTACCGGGGAGCTGTTTTTT.

This chain connects TRBV6-1 to TRBJ1-2; no definite D call. V was clipped by 2 bases and J by 8 bases, with 15 bases between them. The CDR3 sequence is 14 residues long. From germline, CDR1 is MNHNS and CDR2 SASEGT. This chain's CDR3 is CASSEMRGVRGYTF. CDR3 coding DNA: TGTGCCAGCAGTGAAATGAGAGGTGTGCGAGGCTACACCTTC.

The rearrangement links TRBV9 to TRBJ2-2, with 10 positions matching TRBD1. Per the germline V gene, CDR1 is SGDLS and CDR2 is YYNGEE. The junction had 9 bases not matched to a gene; V was cut back by 6 bases and J by 4 bases. The CDR3 totals 16 residues. The CDR3 loop is CASTERTGGSTGELFF. The CDR3 region has the DNA TGTGCCAGCACCGAACGGACAGGGGGATCCACCGGGGAGCTGTTTTTT.

This chain joins TRBV15 and TRBJ2-1; TRBD2 matches 8 bases. The germline gives CDR1 LNHNV, CDR2 YYDKDF (reference sequence). The V gene end was trimmed by 5 bases and the J gene end by 3 bases; junction bases not matched to a gene: 30. The CDR3 has 23 amino acids. In nucleotides, the CDR3 is TGTGCCACCAGCCCTCCAATAGTTAGGCGGGCGGGGGGCAACTCTATCCTCTACAATGAGCAGTTCTTC. It encodes CATSPPIVRRAGGNSILYNEQFF.

V and J are TRBV7-2 and TRBJ2-1, with D unclear. From germline, CDR1 is SGHTA and CDR2 FQGNSA. Trimming shortened V by 5 bases and J by 9 bases, and 11 bases separated the two germline ends. The CDR3 runs to 12 residues. This CDR3 reads CASSPWASEQFF. The CDR3 DNA is TGTGCCAGCAGCCCTTGGGCGAGTGAGCAGTTCTTC.

The chain recombines TRBV6-1 with TRBJ1-6, with 9 bases aligning to TRBD1. Losses at the gene ends were 7 bases for V and 5 bases for J; bases not matched to a gene: 6. The CDR3 sequence is 15 residues long. Germline CDR1 is MNHNS and CDR2 is SASEGT. Here the CDR3 DNA reads TGTGCCAGCATTATAGACAGGGGGGATAATTCACCCCTCCACTTT. It yields the protein CASIIDRGDNSPLHF.

The chain joins TRBV6-5 to TRBJ1-4, with 7 positions matching TRBD1. V trimming: 6 bases; J trimming: 7 bases; junction bases outside the gene matches: 8. The CDR3 spans 14 residues. Germline V gives CDR1 MNHEY, CDR2 SVGAGI. The CDR3 DNA sequence: TGTGCCAGCAGCCCCGGGACAGCCCTTGAAAAACTGTTTTTT. This sequence encodes CASSPGTALEKLFF.

The CDR3 bases are TGTGCCAGCAGCGTACTCCTCCCGGGGGAGGACTATGGCTACACCTTC. This translates into CASSVLLPGEDYGYTF. The chain is built from TRBV28 and TRBJ1-2, with D possibly matching TRBD1 (5 bases). Trimming removed 6 bases at V and 3 bases at J, with 20 bases between. The CDR3 has 16 residues. The germline gives CDR1 MDHEN, CDR2 SYDVKM.